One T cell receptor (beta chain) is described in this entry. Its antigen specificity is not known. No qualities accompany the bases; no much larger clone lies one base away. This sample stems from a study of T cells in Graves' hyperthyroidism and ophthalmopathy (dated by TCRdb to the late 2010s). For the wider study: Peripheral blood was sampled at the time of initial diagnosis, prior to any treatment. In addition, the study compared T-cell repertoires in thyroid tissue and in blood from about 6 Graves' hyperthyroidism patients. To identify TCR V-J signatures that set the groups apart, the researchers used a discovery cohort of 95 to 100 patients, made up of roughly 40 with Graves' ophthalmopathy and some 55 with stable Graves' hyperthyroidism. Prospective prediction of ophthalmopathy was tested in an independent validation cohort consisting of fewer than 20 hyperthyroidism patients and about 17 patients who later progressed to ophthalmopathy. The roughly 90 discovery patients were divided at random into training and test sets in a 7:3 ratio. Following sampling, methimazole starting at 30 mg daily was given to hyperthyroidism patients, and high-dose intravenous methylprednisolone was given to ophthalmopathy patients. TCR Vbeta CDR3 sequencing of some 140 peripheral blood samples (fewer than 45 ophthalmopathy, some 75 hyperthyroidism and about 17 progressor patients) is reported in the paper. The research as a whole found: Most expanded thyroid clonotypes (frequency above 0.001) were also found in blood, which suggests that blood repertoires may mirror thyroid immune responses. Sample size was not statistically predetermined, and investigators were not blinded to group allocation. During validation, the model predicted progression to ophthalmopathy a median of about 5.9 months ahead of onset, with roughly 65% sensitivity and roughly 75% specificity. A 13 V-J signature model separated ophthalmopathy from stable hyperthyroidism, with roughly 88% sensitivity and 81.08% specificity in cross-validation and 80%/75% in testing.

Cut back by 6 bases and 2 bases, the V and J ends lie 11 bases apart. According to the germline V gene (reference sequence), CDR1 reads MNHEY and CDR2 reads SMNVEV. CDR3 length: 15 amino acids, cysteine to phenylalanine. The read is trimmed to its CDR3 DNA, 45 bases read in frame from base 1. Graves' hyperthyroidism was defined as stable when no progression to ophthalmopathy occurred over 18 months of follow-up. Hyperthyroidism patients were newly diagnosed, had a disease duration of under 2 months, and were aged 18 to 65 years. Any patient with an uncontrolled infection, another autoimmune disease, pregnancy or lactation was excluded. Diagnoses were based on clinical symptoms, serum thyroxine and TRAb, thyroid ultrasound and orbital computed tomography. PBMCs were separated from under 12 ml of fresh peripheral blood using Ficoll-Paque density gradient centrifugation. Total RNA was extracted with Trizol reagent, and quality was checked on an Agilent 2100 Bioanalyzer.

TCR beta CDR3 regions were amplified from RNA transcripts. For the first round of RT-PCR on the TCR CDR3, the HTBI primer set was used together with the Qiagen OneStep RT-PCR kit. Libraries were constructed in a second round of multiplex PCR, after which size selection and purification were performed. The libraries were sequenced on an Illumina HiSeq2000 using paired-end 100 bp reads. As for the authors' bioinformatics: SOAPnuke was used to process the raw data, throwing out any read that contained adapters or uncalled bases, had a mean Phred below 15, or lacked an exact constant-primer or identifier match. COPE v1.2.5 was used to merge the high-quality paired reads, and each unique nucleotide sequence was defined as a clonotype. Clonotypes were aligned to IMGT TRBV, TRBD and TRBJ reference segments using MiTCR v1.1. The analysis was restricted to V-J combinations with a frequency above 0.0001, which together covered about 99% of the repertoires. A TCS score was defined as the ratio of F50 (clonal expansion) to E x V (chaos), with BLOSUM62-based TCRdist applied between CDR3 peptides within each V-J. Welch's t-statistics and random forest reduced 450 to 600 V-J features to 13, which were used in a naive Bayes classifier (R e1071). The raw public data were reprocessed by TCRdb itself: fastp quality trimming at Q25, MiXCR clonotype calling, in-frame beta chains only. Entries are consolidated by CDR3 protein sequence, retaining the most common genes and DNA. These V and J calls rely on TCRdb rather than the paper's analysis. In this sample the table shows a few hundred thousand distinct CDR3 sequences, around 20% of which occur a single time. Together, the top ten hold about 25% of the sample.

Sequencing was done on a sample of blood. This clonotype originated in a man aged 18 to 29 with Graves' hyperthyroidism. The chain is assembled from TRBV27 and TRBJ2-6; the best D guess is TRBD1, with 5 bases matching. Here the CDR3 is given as CASRAGSTGANVLTF. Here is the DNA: TGTGCCAGCAGGGCAGGGTCCACTGGGGCCAACGTCCTGACTTTC.